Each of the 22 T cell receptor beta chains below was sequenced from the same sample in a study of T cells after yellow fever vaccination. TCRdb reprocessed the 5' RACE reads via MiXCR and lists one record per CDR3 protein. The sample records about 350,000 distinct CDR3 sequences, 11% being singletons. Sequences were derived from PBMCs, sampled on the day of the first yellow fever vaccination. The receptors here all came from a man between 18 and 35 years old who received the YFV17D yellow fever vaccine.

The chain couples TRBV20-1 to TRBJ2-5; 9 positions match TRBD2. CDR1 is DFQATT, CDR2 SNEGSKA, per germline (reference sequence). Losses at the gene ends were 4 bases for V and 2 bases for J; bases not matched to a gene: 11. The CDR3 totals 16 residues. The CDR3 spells CSANDGMRGGQETQYF. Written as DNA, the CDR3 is TGCAGTGCTAACGACGGGATGCGGGGGGGGCAAGAGACCCAGTACTTC.

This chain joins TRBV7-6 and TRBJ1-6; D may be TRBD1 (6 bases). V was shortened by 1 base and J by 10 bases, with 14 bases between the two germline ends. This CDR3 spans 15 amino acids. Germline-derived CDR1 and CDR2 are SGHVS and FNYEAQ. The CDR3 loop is CASSLDGQGHSPLHF. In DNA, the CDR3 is TGTGCCAGCAGCTTAGACGGTCAGGGGCACTCACCCCTCCACTTT.

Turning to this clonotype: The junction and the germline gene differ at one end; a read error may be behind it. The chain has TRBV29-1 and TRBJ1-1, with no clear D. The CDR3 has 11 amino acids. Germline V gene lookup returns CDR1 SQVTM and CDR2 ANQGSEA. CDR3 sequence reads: CSVEDLMARDF. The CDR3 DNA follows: TGCAGCGTTGAAGACCTAATGGCTCGAGACTTT.

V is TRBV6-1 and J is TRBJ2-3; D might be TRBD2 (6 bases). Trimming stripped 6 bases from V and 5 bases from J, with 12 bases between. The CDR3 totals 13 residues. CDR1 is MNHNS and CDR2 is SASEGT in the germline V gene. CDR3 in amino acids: CASRDPGLDTQYF. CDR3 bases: TGTGCCAGCAGAGACCCGGGACTAGATACGCAGTATTTT.

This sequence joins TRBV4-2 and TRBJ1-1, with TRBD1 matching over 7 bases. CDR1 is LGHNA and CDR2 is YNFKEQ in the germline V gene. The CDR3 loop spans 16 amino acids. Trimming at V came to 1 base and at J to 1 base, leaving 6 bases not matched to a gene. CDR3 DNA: TGTGCCAGCAGCCAAGGTGAGACAGGGACGAACACTGAAGCTTTCTTT. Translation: CASSQGETGTNTEAFF.

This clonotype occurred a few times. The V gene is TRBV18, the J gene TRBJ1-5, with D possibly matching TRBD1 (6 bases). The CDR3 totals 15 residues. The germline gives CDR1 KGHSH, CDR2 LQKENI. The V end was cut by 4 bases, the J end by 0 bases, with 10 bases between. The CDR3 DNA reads TGTGCCAGCTCACACGGACAGCCTAGCAATCAGCCCCAGCATTTT. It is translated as CASSHGQPSNQPQHF.

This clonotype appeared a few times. CDR3: CASSQGLAGLESTDTQYF. The CDR3 nucleotides are TGCGCCAGCAGCCAGGGACTAGCGGGGCTAGAGAGCACAGATACGCAGTATTTT. The genes are TRBV4-3 and TRBJ2-3; 13 bases line up with TRBD2. The CDR3 is 18 amino acids. V trimming: 3 bases; J trimming: 0 bases; junction bases outside the gene matches: 6. The germline gives CDR1 LGHNA, CDR2 YSLEER.

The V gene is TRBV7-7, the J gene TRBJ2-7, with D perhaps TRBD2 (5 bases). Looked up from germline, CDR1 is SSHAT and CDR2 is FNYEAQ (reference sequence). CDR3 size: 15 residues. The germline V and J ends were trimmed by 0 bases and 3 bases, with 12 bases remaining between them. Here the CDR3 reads CASSLAAGVRYEQYF. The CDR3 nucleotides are TGTGCCAGCAGCTTAGCCGCCGGGGTCCGCTACGAGCAGTACTTC.

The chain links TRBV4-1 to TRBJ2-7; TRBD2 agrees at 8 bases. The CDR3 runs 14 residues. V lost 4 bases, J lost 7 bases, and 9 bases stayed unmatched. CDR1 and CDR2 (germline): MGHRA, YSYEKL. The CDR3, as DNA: TGCGCCAGCAGCCGTCCGGGGGGGAGGTATGAGCAGTACGTC. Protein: CASSRPGGRYEQYV.

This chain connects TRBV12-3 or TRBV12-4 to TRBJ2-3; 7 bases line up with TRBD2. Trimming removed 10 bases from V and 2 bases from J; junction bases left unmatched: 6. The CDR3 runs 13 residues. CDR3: CATGDYLTDTQYF. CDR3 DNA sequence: TGTGCCACCGGGGACTACCTCACAGATACGCAGTATTTT.

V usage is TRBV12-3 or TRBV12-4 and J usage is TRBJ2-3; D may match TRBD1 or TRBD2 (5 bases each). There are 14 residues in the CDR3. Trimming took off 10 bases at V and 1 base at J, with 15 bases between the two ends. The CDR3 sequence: CATKWGRGTDTQYF. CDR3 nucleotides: TGTGCCACGAAGTGGGGACGGGGCACAGATACGCAGTATTTT.

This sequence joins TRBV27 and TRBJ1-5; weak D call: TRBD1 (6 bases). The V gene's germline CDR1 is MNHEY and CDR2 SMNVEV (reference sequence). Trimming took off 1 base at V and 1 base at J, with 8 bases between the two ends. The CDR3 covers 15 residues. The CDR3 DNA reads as TGTGCCAGCAGTTTATACCAGGGGAGCAATCAGCCCCAGCATTTT. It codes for CASSLYQGSNQPQHF.

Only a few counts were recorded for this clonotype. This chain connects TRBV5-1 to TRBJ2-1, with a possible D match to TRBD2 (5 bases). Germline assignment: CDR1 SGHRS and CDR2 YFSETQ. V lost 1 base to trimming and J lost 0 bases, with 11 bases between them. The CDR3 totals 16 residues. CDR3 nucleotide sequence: TGCGCCAGCAGCTTGTTGAGCGGCACCTCCTACAATGAGCAGTTCTTC. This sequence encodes CASSLLSGTSYNEQFF.

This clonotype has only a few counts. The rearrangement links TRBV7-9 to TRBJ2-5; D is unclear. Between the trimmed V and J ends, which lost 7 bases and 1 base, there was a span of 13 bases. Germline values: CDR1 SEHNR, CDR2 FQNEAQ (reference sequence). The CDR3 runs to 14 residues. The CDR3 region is CASIATESQETQYF. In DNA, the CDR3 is TGTGCCAGCATCGCCACCGAATCCCAAGAGACCCAGTACTTC.

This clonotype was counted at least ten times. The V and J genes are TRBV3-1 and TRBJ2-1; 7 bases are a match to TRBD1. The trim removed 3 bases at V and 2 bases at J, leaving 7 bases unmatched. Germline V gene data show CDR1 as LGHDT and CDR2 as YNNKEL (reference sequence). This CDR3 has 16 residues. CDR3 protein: CASSHWSGGTYNEQFF. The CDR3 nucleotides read TGTGCCAGCAGCCATTGGTCAGGGGGAACCTACAATGAGCAGTTCTTC.

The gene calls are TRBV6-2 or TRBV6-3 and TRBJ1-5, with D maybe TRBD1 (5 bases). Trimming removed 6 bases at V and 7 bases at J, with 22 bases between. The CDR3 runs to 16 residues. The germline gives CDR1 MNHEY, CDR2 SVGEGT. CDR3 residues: CASSPPAGLVEQPQHF. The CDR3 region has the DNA TGTGCCAGCAGCCCCCCGGCAGGGCTGGTTGAGCAGCCCCAGCATTTT.

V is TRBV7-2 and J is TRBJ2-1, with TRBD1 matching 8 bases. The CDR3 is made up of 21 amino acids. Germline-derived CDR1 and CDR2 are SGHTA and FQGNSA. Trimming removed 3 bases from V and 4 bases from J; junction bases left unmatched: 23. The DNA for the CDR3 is TGTGCCAGCAGCTTGGGGTGGACAGGGCTCTGGGACCAGGACAATTACAATGAGCAGTTCTTC. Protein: CASSLGWTGLWDQDNYNEQFF.

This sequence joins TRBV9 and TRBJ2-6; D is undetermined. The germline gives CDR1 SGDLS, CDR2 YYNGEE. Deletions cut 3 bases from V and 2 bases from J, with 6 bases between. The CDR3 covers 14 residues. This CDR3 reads CASSAPPGANVLTF. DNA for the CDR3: TGTGCCAGCAGCGCGCCCCCTGGGGCCAACGTCCTGACTTTC.

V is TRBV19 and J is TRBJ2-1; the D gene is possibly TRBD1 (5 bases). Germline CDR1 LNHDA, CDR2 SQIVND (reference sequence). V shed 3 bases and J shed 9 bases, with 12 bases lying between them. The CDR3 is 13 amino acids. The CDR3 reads CASSMGQAAEQFF. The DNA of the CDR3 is TGTGCCAGTAGTATGGGGCAGGCGGCTGAGCAGTTCTTC.

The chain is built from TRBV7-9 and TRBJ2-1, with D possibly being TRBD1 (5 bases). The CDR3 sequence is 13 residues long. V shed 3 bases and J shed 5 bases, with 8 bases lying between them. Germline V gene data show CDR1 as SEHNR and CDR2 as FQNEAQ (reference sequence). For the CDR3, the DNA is TGTGCCAGCAGCTTTCAGGGTAACAATGAGCAGTTCTTC. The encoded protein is CASSFQGNNEQFF.

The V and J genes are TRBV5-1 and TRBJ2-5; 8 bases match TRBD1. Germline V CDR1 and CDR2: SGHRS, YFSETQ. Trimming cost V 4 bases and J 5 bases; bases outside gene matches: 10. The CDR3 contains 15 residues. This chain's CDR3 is CASSTGQGYFETQYF. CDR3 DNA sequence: TGCGCCAGCAGCACAGGACAGGGCTACTTTGAGACCCAGTACTTC.

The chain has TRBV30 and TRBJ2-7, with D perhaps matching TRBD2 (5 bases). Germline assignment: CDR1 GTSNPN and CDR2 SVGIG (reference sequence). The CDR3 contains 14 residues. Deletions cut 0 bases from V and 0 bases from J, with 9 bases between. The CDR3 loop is CAWSVLGSSYEQYF. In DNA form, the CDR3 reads TGTGCCTGGAGTGTACTTGGGAGCTCCTACGAGCAGTACTTC.